The clone carrying this TCR beta chain showed up just once. Antigen: not known. CDR3 length equals 14 residues. The J segment lost 4 bases and the V segment lost 2 bases, leaving 5 bases of the junction unmatched. In germline, CDR1 is KGHSH, CDR2 LQKENI. The data derive from a study of regulatory and conventional T cells in RAG deficiency. General study points: Omenn syndrome and CID/AS patients had roughly 92-fold fewer unique Treg TCR beta sequences, versus roughly 10-fold elsewhere.

Blood CD4+ CD25-high CD127-low regulatory T cells supplied the genomic DNA template. Sequencing was performed with immunoSEQ multiplex PCR; in TCRdb, only in-frame clones are kept and a portion is missing. The sample lists over 350 clones; approximately 93% were seen once. V and J are TRBV18 and TRBJ2-7; TRBD1 matches at 7 bases. This clonotype originated in a human donor with RAG deficiency presenting as severe combined immunodeficiency. Material for sequencing was CD4+ Tregs sorted from blood. The DNA of the CDR3 is TGTGCCAGCTCACCAATTATCAGGGGGTACGAGCAGTACTTC. Translating it yields CASSPIIRGYEQYF.